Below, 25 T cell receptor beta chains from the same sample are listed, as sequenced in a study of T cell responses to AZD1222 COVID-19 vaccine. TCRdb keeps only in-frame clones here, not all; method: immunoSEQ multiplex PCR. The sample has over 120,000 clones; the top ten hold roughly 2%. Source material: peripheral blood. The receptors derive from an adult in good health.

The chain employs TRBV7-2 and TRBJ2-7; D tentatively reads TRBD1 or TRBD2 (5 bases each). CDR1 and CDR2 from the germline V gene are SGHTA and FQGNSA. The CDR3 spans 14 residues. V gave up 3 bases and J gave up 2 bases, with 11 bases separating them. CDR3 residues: CASSFLGTAYEQYF. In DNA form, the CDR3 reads TGTGCCAGCAGCTTCCTCGGGACGGCCTACGAGCAGTACTTC.

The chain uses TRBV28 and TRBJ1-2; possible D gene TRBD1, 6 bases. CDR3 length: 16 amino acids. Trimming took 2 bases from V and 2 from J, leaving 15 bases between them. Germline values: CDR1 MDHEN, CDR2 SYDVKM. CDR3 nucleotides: TGTGCCAGCAGTTTACTTAAGGGACACCAAAACTATGGCTACACCTTC. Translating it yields CASSLLKGHQNYGYTF.

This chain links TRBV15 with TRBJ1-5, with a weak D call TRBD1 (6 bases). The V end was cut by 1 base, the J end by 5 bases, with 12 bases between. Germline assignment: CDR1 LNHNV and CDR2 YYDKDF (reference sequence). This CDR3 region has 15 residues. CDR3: CATSRGRGFDQPQHF. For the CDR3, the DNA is TGTGCCACCAGCAGAGGTAGGGGGTTCGATCAGCCCCAGCATTTT. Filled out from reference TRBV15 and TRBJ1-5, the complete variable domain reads DAMVIQNPRYQVTQFGKPVTLSCSQTLNHNVMYWYQQKSSQAPKLLFHYYDKDFNNEADTPDNFQSRRPNTSFCFLDIRSPGLGDTAMYLCATSRGRGFDQPQHFGDGTRLSIL.

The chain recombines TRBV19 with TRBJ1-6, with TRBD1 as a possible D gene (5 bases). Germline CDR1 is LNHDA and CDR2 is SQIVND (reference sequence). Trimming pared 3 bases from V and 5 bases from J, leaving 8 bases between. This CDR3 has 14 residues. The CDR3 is CASSIVTDNSPLHF. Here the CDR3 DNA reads TGTGCCAGTAGTATTGTGACAGATAATTCACCCCTCCACTTT.

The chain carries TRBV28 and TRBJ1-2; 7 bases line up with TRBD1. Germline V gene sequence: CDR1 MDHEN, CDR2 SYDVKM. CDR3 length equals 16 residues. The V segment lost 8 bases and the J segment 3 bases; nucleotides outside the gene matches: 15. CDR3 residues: CASSPPTGAGDYGYTF. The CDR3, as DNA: TGTGCCAGCTCCCCCCCCACAGGGGCGGGGGACTATGGCTACACCTTC.

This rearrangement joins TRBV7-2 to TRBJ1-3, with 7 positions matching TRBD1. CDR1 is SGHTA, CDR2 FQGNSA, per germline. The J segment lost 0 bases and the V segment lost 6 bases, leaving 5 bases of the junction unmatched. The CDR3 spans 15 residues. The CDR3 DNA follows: TGTGCCAGCAGAACGACAGGGATCTCTGGAAACACCATATATTTT. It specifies CASRTTGISGNTIYF.

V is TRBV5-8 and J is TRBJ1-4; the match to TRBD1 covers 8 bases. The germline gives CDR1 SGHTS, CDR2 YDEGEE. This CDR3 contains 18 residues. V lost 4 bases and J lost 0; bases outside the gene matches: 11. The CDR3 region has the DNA TGTGCCAGCAGCCGAACCTTGGGACAGGCCGCAACTAATGAAAAACTGTTTTTT. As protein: CASSRTLGQAATNEKLFF.

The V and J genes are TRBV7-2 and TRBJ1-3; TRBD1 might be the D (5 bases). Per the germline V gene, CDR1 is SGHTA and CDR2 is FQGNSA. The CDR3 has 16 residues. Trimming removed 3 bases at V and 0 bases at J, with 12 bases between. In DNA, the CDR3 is TGTGCCAGCAGCTTTGGGGGGGTAGTCTCTGGAAACACCATATATTTT. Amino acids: CASSFGGVVSGNTIYF.

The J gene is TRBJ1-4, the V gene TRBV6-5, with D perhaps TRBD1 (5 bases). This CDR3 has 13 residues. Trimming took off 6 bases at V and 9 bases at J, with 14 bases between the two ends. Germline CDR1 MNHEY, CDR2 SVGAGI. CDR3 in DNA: TGTGCCAGCAGCCGCGGTGGGGCCCAAAAACTGTTTTTT. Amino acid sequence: CASSRGGAQKLFF.

As DNA, the CDR3 is TGTGCCAGCAGTTTTGGGTCTAGCGGGCCCTACGAGCAGTACTTC. This encodes CASSFGSSGPYEQYF. This chain connects TRBV28 to TRBJ2-7; 8 nucleotides match TRBD2. CDR1 and CDR2 (germline): MDHEN, SYDVKM. The CDR3 runs 15 residues. After removal of 3 bases from V and 2 bases from J, the junction contained 6 bases not matched to a gene.

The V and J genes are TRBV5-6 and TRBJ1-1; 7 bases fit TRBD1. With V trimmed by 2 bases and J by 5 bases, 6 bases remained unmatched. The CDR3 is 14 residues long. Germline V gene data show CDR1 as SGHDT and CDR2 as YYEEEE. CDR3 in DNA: TGTGCCAGCAGCTTTCTGACAGGGAGGACTGAAGCTTTCTTT. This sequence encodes CASSFLTGRTEAFF.

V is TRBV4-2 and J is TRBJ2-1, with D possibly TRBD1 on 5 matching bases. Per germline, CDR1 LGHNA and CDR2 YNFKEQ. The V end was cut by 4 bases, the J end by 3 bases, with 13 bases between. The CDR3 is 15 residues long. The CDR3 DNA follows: TGTGCCAGCAGCCCGCTCGACAGTGGCTACAATGAGCAGTTCTTC. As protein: CASSPLDSGYNEQFF.

DNA of the CDR3: TGTGCCAGCAGTACACGGACAGCCGGCTACACCTTC. This translates into CASSTRTAGYTF. This chain joins TRBV28 and TRBJ1-2, with a possible D match to TRBD1 (6 bases). The V end was cut by 5 bases, the J end by 8 bases, with 12 bases between. From germline, CDR1 is MDHEN and CDR2 SYDVKM. This CDR3 region has 12 residues.

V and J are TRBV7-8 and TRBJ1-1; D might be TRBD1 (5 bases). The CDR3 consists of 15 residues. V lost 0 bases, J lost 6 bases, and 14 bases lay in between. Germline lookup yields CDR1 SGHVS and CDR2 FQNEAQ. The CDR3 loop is CASSLAGIAGAEAFF. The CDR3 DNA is TGTGCCAGCAGCTTAGCCGGGATTGCGGGGGCTGAAGCTTTCTTT.

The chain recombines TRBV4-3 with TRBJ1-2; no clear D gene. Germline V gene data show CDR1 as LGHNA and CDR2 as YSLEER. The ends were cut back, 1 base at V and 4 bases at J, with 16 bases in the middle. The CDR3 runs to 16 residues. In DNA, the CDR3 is TGCGCCAGCAGCCAAGTCAACCGCCAGGCTTCCTATGGCTACACCTTC. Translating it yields CASSQVNRQASYGYTF.

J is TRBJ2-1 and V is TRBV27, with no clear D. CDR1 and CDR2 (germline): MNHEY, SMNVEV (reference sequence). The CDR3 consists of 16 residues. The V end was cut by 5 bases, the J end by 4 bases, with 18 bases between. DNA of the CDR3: TGTGCCAGCAGTCCCCTGGACCCCCCCGTTTACAATGAGCAGTTCTTC. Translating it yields CASSPLDPPVYNEQFF.

CDR3 bases: TGTGCCAGCAGCTACCCCTCGACCACTGAAGCTTTCTTT. Encoded protein: CASSYPSTTEAFF. The chain uses TRBV11-1 and TRBJ1-1; D gene ambiguous. Germline V CDR1 and CDR2: SGHAT, FQDESV (reference sequence). V was trimmed by 4 bases and J by 4 bases, leaving 10 bases between them. This CDR3 spans 13 amino acids.

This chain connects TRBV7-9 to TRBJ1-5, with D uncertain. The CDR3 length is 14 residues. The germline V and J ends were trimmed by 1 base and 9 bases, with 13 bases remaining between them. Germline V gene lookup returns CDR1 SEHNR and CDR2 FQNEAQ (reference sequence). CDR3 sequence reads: CASSLGGEPAPQHF. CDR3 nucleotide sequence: TGTGCCAGCAGCTTAGGTGGGGAGCCCGCGCCCCAGCATTTT.

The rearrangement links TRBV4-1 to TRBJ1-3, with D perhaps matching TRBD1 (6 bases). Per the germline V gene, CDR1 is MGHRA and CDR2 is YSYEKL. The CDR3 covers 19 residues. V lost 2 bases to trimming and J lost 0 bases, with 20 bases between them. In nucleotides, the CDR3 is TGCGCCAGCAGCCAAAAAACTTACCCGGGACAAAGCTCTGGAAACACCATATATTTT. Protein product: CASSQKTYPGQSSGNTIYF.

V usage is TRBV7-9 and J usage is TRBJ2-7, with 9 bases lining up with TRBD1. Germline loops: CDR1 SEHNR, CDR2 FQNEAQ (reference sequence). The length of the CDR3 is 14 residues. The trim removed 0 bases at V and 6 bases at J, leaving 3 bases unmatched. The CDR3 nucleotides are TGTGCCAGCAGCTTAGCACAGGGGGCTCGCGAGCAGTACTTC. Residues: CASSLAQGAREQYF. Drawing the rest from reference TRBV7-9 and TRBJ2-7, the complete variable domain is DTGVSQNPRHKITKRGQNVTFRCDPISEHNRLYWYRQTLGQGPEFLTYFQNEAQLEKSRLLSDRFSAERPKGSFSTLEIQRTEQGDSAMYLCASSLAQGAREQYFGPGTRLTVT.

The CDR3 is CASGPTGQGYGYTF. The CDR3 DNA sequence: TGTGCTAGTGGTCCAACGGGACAGGGCTATGGCTACACCTTC. The chain employs TRBV12-5 and TRBJ1-2; 9 bases align to TRBD1. V shed 5 bases and J 4 bases; nucleotides not matched to a gene: 5. CDR1 and CDR2 (germline): LGHNT, FRNRAP. The CDR3 extends over 14 amino acids.

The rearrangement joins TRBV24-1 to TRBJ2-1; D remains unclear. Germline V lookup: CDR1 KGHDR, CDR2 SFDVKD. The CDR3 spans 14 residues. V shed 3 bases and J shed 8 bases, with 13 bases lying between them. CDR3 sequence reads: CATSDPTSADEQFF. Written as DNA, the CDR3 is TGTGCCACCAGTGATCCAACGAGTGCCGATGAGCAGTTCTTC.

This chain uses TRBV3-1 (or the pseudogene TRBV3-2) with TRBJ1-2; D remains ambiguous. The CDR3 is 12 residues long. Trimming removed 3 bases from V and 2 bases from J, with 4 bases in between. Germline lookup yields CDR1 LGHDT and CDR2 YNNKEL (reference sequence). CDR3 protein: CASSQSNYGYTF. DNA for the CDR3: TGTGCCAGCAGCCAGTCCAACTATGGCTACACCTTC.

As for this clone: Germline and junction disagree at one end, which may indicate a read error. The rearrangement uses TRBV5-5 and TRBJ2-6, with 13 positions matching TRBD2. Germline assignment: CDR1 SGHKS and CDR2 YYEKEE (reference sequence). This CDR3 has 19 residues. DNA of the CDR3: TGTGCCAGCAGCTATCGGACTAGCGGGGGCCTCTCTGGGGCCAACGTCCTAACTTTC. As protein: CASSYRTSGGLSGANVLTF.

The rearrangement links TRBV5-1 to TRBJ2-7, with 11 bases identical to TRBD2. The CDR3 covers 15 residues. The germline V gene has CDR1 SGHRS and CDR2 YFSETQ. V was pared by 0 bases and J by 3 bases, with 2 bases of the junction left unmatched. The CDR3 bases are TGCGCCAGCAGCTTGGGTAGCGGGGGGGACTACGAGCAGTACTTC. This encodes CASSLGSGGDYEQYF.